Below, one T cell receptor beta chain is given with its context. This clone has only a few counts. Its antigen target is currently unknown. Base qualities are missing; no much larger clone stands one base away. This sample is drawn from a study of cytomegalovirus exposure and HLA in healthy donors listed by TCRdb under 2017. The study in broad terms: In an earlier analysis of around 540 of the donors, around 290 Gb of sequence data and 90 million to 120 million unique TCR beta sequences from about 179 million T cells were reported. To decide whether each TCR beta V gene segment behaved as functional or pseudogenic, an earlier analysis of 587 of the donors relied on high-throughput TCR beta sequencing. Typing coverage differed by locus: A, B, C, DRB1 and DQB1 were typed in roughly 620-640 donors, DQA1 in about 500, DPA1 in approximately 600, and DPB1 in about 450. Alongside the repertoire data, information on donor age, sex, ethnicity and CMV serostatus was compiled. A handful of DR-DQ haplotypes were handled as single units for association and clustering because linkage in the cohort was strong. The genetic ancestry cluster associated with self-reported Caucasian donors included 81% of the 398 genotyped donors. Approximately 300 gigabases of sequencing data and 70 million to 100 million unique TCR sequences were included in an early release covering about 620 HLA-typed donors. HLA typing included class I and class II loci at four-digit resolution. The study used immunosequencing to profile the T cell repertoires of approximately 630 subjects and linked those repertoires to cytomegalovirus serostatus. Genome-wide SNP genotypes for about three fifths of the roughly 700 donors were used in a later genetic analysis, which treated that subset as a discovery cohort. To study patterns of TCR occurrence, a later analysis re-analyzed previously published TCR beta repertoires from 666 donors and added high-resolution HLA genotyping. Across 398 genotyped donors of the cohort, an average of about 220,000 unique TCR beta nucleotide sequences per donor were sequenced, and around 20% of those sequences were non-productive. High-throughput TCR immunosequencing, statistical association of individual TCRs with disease status, and machine learning were combined to predict cytomegalovirus infection status. All discovery cohort repertoires had been generated using a single sequencing platform. In the later analysis, no new phenotypic data were used to find candidate immune exposures; instead, reliance was placed on TCR beta sequences and their occurrence across donors. Along with the approximately 650-subject first cohort, a separate validation cohort of over a hundred different subjects was used. The study aimed to test whether signatures of past pathogen exposure could be identified by cataloging public T cell receptors. Findings and caveats that apply to the study as a whole: HLA typing was unavailable for some donors at each locus, so association tests used only the typed subset. Correlated functional status among segregating V segments might reflect linkage disequilibrium, but an unknown experimental factor could not be ruled out. Because counts were too low, roughly 18 rarely observed V segments, including chromosome 9 orphons, were left out of the earlier analysis of about 620 of the donors. Compared with the roughly 700-donor mean, donors in an Asian-associated ancestry cluster had fewer N-insertions in productive TCRs, according to a later genetic analysis. A later analysis reported that several top co-occurrence clusters appeared linked to parvovirus B19, influenza, CMV and Epstein-Barr virus. In an earlier analysis of more than 450 of the donors, most TCR beta V segments were observed in productive rearrangements about 90% or about 30% of the time, broadly matching IMGT annotations. The presence/absence analyses assumed that sequencing depth was roughly uniform across donors, and that assumption may not be true. Assigning TCR associations to individual alleles was difficult when HLA alleles, especially DR and DQ, strongly co-occurred. A cluster of highly shared sequence variants was judged likely to be a technical artifact of the sequencing pipeline. Specific HLA alleles were associated with about 17,000 TCR beta sequences at a false discovery rate of 0.05 in a later analysis. The study listed 150 to 200 TCR beta chains as associated with cytomegalovirus. In a later genetic analysis, a missense DCLRE1C variant was associated with V-gene and J-gene trimming of TCR beta chains, and the association was replicated in an independent cohort. It was suggested by the authors that the approach could potentially be generalized to other disease states and immunological phenotypes. Most CMV-associated TCR beta chains appeared to be HLA-restricted in a later analysis, and the HLA associations seemed to be driven largely by CMV exposure. This cohort had only TCR beta chains sequenced, and the lack of alpha or paired-chain data limited which features could be detected. CMV serostatus was the only immune exposure information available for the cohort. Most TCR sequences were observed very rarely across donors, whereas some public TCRs were present in many individuals. Compared with equally common non-associated chains, HLA-associated TCR beta chains in a later analysis were more clonally expanded and had lower generation probabilities. A further reported finding was that TCR beta sequences accurately predicted the HLA-A and HLA-B alleles for most subjects in the first cohort. Three of the identified cytomegalovirus-associated TCR beta chains were confirmed in vitro to be specific for cytomegalovirus antigens. In both the original and validation cohorts, the classifier was reported to diagnose cytomegalovirus status with high specificity and sensitivity. Some IMGT-functional V segments, including TRBV6-2 and TRBV6-3, could not be distinguished by the 87-base-pair reads and were therefore excluded. According to a later analysis, TCR association rates differed among HLA loci, with DRB1 alleles showing the most associated TCRs and HLA-C alleles showing the fewest.

The cohort was made up of 650 to 700 healthy bone marrow donors. At the time of sampling, every cohort member was nominally healthy, though immune exposures that went unrecorded were likely present. The donor tested CMV seropositive, placing the donor among the roughly 300 seropositive members of the cohort. A peripheral blood sample was provided by each donor, and peripheral blood mononuclear cells were used for TCR beta sequencing. Genomic DNA extraction from the blood cell samples was performed with the Qiagen DNeasy Blood Extraction Kit. V loses 3 bases of germline sequence and J loses 2 bases, and the interval between the two ends is 11 bases. Counted from cysteine to phenylalanine, this CDR3 has 15 amino acids. The entry retains the CDR3 DNA only, 45 bases that are in frame from base 1. CDR1 is given as KGHSH and CDR2 as LQKENI, both from the germline V gene. Library generation was performed with the immunoSEQ multiplex PCR assay. The multiplex PCR relied on a mix of 60 forward primers for TCR Vbeta segments and 13 reverse primers for TCR Jbeta segments. The CDR3 region of rearranged TCR beta genes was amplified from genomic DNA by a multiplex PCR assay. The Illumina HiSeq System was used to sequence the amplified TCR beta libraries as 87-base-pair reads. The study's processing was this. In a later analysis, roughly 80 million unique TCR beta chains were counted across the roughly 670 repertoires, and around 10 million of these chains were shared by at least two donors. Raw reads were error-corrected and collapsed into unique sequences by a nearest-neighbor algorithm in which closely related sequences were merged to remove PCR and sequencing errors. CDR3 sequences were aligned to IMGT reference sequences to assign V, D and J gene segments. Each retained sequence needed at least a six-nucleotide match to both a V gene segment and a J gene segment. A rearrangement counted as productive if the CDR3 had no stop codons and remained in frame with V and J, and every other rearrangement counted as non-productive. CDR3 was defined by IMGT convention, running from the second conserved V-encoded cysteine to the conserved J-encoded phenylalanine. In an earlier analysis of more than 550 of the donors, sequences lacking an unambiguous match to a single V gene segment were excluded. In an earlier analysis of approximately 560 of the donors, a V segment was called functional when productive rearrangements were above 56.7%, and segregating when the standard deviation between donors exceeded 5%. A statistical classification framework was built to diagnose cytomegalovirus status from the catalog of TCR beta chain sequences. A later analysis assigned V and J genes by comparing TCR nucleotide sequences with IMGT/GENE-DB human TR gene sequences. A later analysis assigned CDR3 sequences and most-parsimonious VDJ recombination scenarios with the TCRdist pipeline. In a later analysis, every TCR beta chain was defined by the combination of its CDR3 amino acid sequence and its V-gene family, and reads without a unique V-gene family were dropped. In a later analysis, around 600 highly shared, low-generation-probability nucleotide sequences were removed to address suspected cross-contamination and a sequencing artifact. In a later analysis, a clonal expansion index for each public chain was calculated from normalized within-repertoire ranks of inferred template counts. Generation probabilities in a later analysis came from a VDJ recombination model fitted to out-of-frame rearrangements, and those results were checked against IGoR. Hypergeometric tests were used in a later analysis to score TCR-TCR, TCR-HLA and TCR-CMV co-occurrence, with a repertoire-size bias correction applied to the TCR pairs. False discovery rates were estimated in a later analysis by permuting HLA or CMV assignments 20 times. In a later analysis, co-occurring TCRs were grouped with DBSCAN, and TCRdist sequence similarity was added when clustering was performed within HLA-allele-positive subsets. Repertoires with fewer than 30,000 or more than 120,000 public chains, plus five repertoires with anomalous nucleotide sharing, were excluded from co-occurrence clustering. TCRdb took over this immuneACCESS table, retaining in-frame rearrangements with V and J assigned. Such tables are incomplete; in checked studies, under half of the missing clones stem from an unresolved V gene, and the remainder is unexplained. V and J calls and clone size follow that table, whereas D and trimming were derived from the DNA. The sample yields roughly 88,000 clones; 76% were counted once. Together, the top ten hold approximately 5.3% of the sample.

Recombination joined TRBV18 with TRBJ2-1, and TRBD1 may be the D gene, going by 5 matching bases. The sequence was collected from a man aged 30 to 39 in good health and CMV-seropositive. The sequenced material came from PBMCs. In nucleotide form, the sequence is TGTGCCAGCTCACCCAGGGTGTTCCCCTACAATGAGCAGTTCTTC. Protein translation: CASSPRVFPYNEQFF. The reference TRBV18 and TRBJ2-1 proteins fill in what lies around the CDR3, so the full variable domain reads NAGVMQNPRHLVRRRGQEARLRCSPMKGHSHVYWYRQLPEEGLKFMVYLQKENIIDESGMPKERFSAEFPKEGPSILRIQQVVRGDSAAYFCASSPRVFPYNEQFFGPGTRLTVL.